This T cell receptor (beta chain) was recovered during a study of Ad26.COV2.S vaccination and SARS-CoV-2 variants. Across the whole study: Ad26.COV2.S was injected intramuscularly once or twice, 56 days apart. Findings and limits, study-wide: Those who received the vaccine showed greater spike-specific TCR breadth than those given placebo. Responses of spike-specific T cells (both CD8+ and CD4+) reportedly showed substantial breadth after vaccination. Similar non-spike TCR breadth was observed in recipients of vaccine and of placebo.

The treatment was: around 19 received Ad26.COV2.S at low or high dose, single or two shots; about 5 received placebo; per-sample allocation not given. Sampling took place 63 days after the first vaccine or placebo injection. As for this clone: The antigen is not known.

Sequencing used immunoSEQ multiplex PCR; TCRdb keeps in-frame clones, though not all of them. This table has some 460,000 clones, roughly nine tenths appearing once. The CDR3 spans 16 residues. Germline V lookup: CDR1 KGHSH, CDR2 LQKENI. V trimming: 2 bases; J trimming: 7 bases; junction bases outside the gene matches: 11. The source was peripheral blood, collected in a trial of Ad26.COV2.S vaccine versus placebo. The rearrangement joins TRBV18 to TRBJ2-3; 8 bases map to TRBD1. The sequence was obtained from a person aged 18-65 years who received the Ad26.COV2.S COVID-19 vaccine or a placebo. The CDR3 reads CASSPGARGRSNTQYF. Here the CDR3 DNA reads TGTGCCAGCTCACCAGGGGCCAGGGGGCGATCAAATACGCAGTATTTT.